Here is one T cell receptor beta chain with its context. Antigen: not known. What was amplified from RNA transcripts were TCR beta CDR3 regions. RT-PCR in the first round (using the HTBI primer set) targeted the TCR CDR3. TCRdb reanalysed the multiplex PCR reads using MiXCR and keeps one entry per CDR3 protein. The data contain 550,000 to 700,000 distinct CDR3 sequences, about 45% of them seen just once; the ten biggest clones take up 15% to 20%. This sample is drawn from a study of T cells in Graves' hyperthyroidism and ophthalmopathy. Whole-study findings and limits: Ophthalmopathy was separated from stable hyperthyroidism by a 13 V-J model. Peripheral blood also featured most of the thyroid clonotypes expanded above 0.001.

The source material was peripheral blood or thyroid tissue (not recorded which). This receptor was taken from an adult woman with Graves' disease, either hyperthyroidism or ophthalmopathy (not recorded which).

Written as DNA, the CDR3 is TGTGCCAGCAGTGAAGCACATTATCAGCCCCAGCATTTT. Translated, it gives CASSEAHYQPQHF. The chain uses TRBV19 and TRBJ1-5; D gene uncertain. The CDR3 loop spans 13 amino acids. Germline loops: CDR1 LNHDA, CDR2 SQIVND (reference sequence). Trimming took 9 bases from V and 5 from J, leaving 14 bases between them.